This T cell receptor beta chain was identified during a study of CXCR3-negative and CXCR3-positive naive CD8 T cells. About the study: Some 140 million TRB reads were obtained in total, which works out to about 1.5 +/- 0.3 million per library.

Triplicate sorting captured roughly 300,000 cells each from every CD8+ T cell subset. Study-level findings and limits: In both naive subsets diversity was comparably high, whereas memory CD8+ cells showed much lower diversity. Naive cells that were CXCR3-negative or CXCR3-positive used TRBV-TRBJ genes alike, while memory cells diverged.

The TRB libraries of cDNA were built by UMI-labeled 5' RACE. TCRdb re-called the 5' RACE reads, yielding one record per CDR3 amino acid sequence without DNA. The repertoire shows about 43,000 distinct CDR3 sequences; the top ten hold roughly a tenth. Germline V gives CDR1 KGHDR, CDR2 SFDVKD. This CDR3 spans 12 amino acids. Comments on this clonotype: Antigen specificity is unknown.

The chain uses TRBV24-1 and TRBJ1-1; TCRdb's D call, TRBD1, is unchecked because there is no DNA. The sequence was obtained from a human donor in good health. Some clones in this sample may be carry-over from other donors' samples. Sequences were obtained from memory CD8+ T cells from blood. CDR3 sequence reads: CATSDLRGEAFF.